One and the same sample provided the 7 T cell receptor beta chains below, sequenced in a study of OX40 agonist ivuxolimab in advanced cancers. The table came from immunoSEQ multiplex PCR; TCRdb's copy has only in-frame clones and leaves some out. The data hold nearly 60,000 clones, with 80% to 90% observed a single time. Source: CD4+ or CD8+ T cells sorted from blood, taken in a trial of the OX40 agonist ivuxolimab. Receptor source: an adult with an advanced solid tumor such as melanoma, head and neck, liver or kidney cancer.

The CDR3, as DNA: TGTGCCTGGAGTGGGGAGGGTCATGGCTACACCTTC. Encoded protein: CAWSGEGHGYTF. The genes are TRBV30 and TRBJ1-2; D is unclear. V shed 1 base and J shed 6 bases, with 9 bases lying between them. The V gene's germline CDR1 is GTSNPN and CDR2 SVGIG (reference sequence). The CDR3 consists of 12 residues.

The chain is built from TRBV29-1 and TRBJ2-5; D might be TRBD2 (7 bases). This CDR3 has 12 residues. Deletions cut 7 bases from V and 5 bases from J, with 14 bases between. Germline loops: CDR1 SQVTM, CDR2 ANQGSEA. The CDR3 DNA is TGCAGCGCCAGGGGAGGGACGGAGACCCAGTACTTC. Protein: CSARGGTETQYF.

This clone was observed a single time. The chain carries TRBV5-4 and TRBJ1-2; D remains ambiguous. V was clipped by 9 bases and J by 4 bases, with 19 bases between them. This CDR3 region has 14 residues. Germline CDR1 is SGHNT and CDR2 is YYREEE (reference sequence). CDR3 sequence (DNA): TGTGCCACGCGGGTGATAGGAGGTAGCTATGGCTACACCTTC. It codes for CATRVIGGSYGYTF.

This CDR3 reads CASSPATGVYNAEAFF. CDR3 nucleotide sequence: TGTGCCAGCAGCCCAGCGACAGGGGTTTACAATGCTGAAGCTTTCTTT. The chain carries TRBV7-9 and TRBJ1-1; 8 bases agree with TRBD1. Germline CDR1 SEHNR, CDR2 FQNEAQ (reference sequence). Trimming cost V 5 bases and J 6 bases; bases outside gene matches: 14. CDR3 length equals 16 residues.

The chain couples TRBV28 to TRBJ1-5; D possibly corresponds to TRBD1 (5 bases). Germline CDR1 is MDHEN and CDR2 is SYDVKM. The CDR3 runs 15 residues. Trimming left V 8 bases short and J 4 bases short, with 18 bases between. The CDR3 is CASGTGTPGNQPQHF. CDR3 coding DNA: TGTGCCAGCGGAACCGGGACCCCAGGGAATCAGCCCCAGCATTTT.

V gene TRBV28 combines with J gene TRBJ2-6; D is uncertain. This CDR3 has 13 amino acids. Between the trimmed V and J ends, which lost 8 bases and 0 bases, there was a span of 5 bases. CDR1 and CDR2 from the germline V gene are MDHEN and SYDVKM. This CDR3 reads CASESSGANVLTF. As DNA, the CDR3 is TGTGCCAGCGAGAGCTCTGGGGCCAACGTCCTGACTTTC. Looking up the rest from reference TRBV28 and TRBJ2-6 gives the full variable domain: DVKVTQSSRYLVKRTGEKVFLECVQDMDHENMFWYRQDPGLGLRLIYFSYDVKMKEKGDIPEGYSVSREKKERFSLILESASTNQTSMYLCASESSGANVLTFGAGSRLTVL.

This clone was recorded only once. The V and J genes are TRBV5-1 and TRBJ2-1; D gene uncertain. The CDR3 loop spans 14 amino acids. Trimming removed 0 bases from V and 6 bases from J, with 10 bases in between. The germline gives CDR1 SGHRS, CDR2 YFSETQ. In DNA form, the CDR3 reads TGCGCCAGCAGCTTGGCCGTCGGATCCAATGAGCAGTTCTTC. Translation gives CASSLAVGSNEQFF. The entire variable domain, with the rest obtained from reference TRBV5-1 and TRBJ2-1, is as follows: KAGVTQTPRYLIKTRGQQVTLSCSPISGHRSVSWYQQTPGQGLQFLFEYFSETQRNKGNFPGRFSGRQFSNSRSEMNVSTLELGDSALYLCASSLAVGSNEQFFGPGTRLTVL.